The 27 T cell receptor beta chains in this list originate from one sample, sequenced in a study of cytomegalovirus exposure and HLA in healthy donors. TCRdb's copy holds only in-frame clones and misses some; the assay was immunoSEQ multiplex PCR. The table lists about 150,000 clones, about 82% of them singletons. Sequencing was performed on PBMCs. These receptors all come from a human donor in good health.

V usage is TRBV25-1 and J usage is TRBJ2-7; D unclear. Trimming removed 1 base at V and 4 bases at J, with 8 bases between. Looked up from germline, CDR1 is MGHDK and CDR2 is SYGVNS. The length of the CDR3 is 13 residues. CDR3 region: CASSESPRYEQYF. CDR3 nucleotides: TGTGCCAGCAGTGAATCCCCCAGGTACGAGCAGTACTTC.

V usage is TRBV30 and J usage is TRBJ2-2, with TRBD2 matching 8 bases. This CDR3 has 15 amino acids. The germline V gene has CDR1 GTSNPN and CDR2 SVGIG (reference sequence). With 0 bases clipped from V and 3 bases from J, the junction kept 3 bases outside the gene matches. CDR3 region: CAWSVLAEDTGELFF. For the CDR3, the DNA is TGTGCCTGGAGTGTACTAGCGGAGGACACCGGGGAGCTGTTTTTT. The full variable domain, completed using reference TRBV30 and TRBJ2-2, is SQTIHQWPATLVQPVGSPLSLECTVEGTSNPNLYWYRQAAGRGLQLLFYSVGIGQISSEVPQNLSASRPQDRQFILSSKKLLLSDSGFYLCAWSVLAEDTGELFFGEGSRLTVL.

The chain carries TRBV5-1 and TRBJ2-3; D possibly corresponds to TRBD2 (6 bases). V was pared by 4 bases and J by 3 bases, with 15 bases between. The CDR3 length is 15 residues. Germline CDR1 is SGHRS and CDR2 is YFSETQ. The CDR3 sequence is CASSIRHGGTDTQYF. The CDR3, as DNA: TGCGCCAGCAGCATCCGACACGGGGGTACAGATACGCAGTATTTT.

The chain combines TRBV5-8 with TRBJ1-2; TRBD1 aligns across 7 bases. Trimming cost V 9 bases and J 4 bases; bases outside gene matches: 6. This CDR3 is 12 amino acids long. Germline CDR1 is SGHTS and CDR2 is YDEGEE. The CDR3 DNA sequence: TGTGCCACAGGGGGGAAAACCTATGGCTACACCTTC. Its translation: CATGGKTYGYTF.

The chain carries TRBV5-1 and TRBJ2-7; TRBD2 matches at 10 bases. The CDR3 totals 15 residues. Germline CDR1 and CDR2: SGHRS and YFSETQ. The V and J ends lost 3 bases and 1 base, in that order; junction bases with no gene match: 4. The CDR3 sequence is CASSSNSGGSYEQYF. CDR3 bases: TGCGCCAGCAGCTCAAATAGCGGGGGGTCCTACGAGCAGTACTTC. The complete variable domain, with remaining parts taken from reference TRBV5-1 and TRBJ2-7, reads KAGVTQTPRYLIKTRGQQVTLSCSPISGHRSVSWYQQTPGQGLQFLFEYFSETQRNKGNFPGRFSGRQFSNSRSEMNVSTLELGDSALYLCASSSNSGGSYEQYFGPGTRLTVT.

DNA of the CDR3: TGTGCCAGCAGCTCATCCTTCAGGACAAGCTATGGCTACACCTTC. Translating gives CASSSSFRTSYGYTF. This chain joins TRBV7-9 and TRBJ1-2, with a tentative D call TRBD1 (5 bases). The length of the CDR3 is 15 residues. With 4 bases removed from V and 4 bases from J, the gap between germline ends came to 16 bases. The germline CDR1 and CDR2 sequences are SEHNR and FQNEAQ (reference sequence).

The chain combines TRBV6-6 with TRBJ2-3; 7 bases agree with TRBD2. CDR3 size: 12 residues. Germline V gene sequence: CDR1 MNHNY, CDR2 SVGAGI (reference sequence). The V and J ends lost 8 bases and 5 bases, in that order; junction bases with no gene match: 4. CDR3 sequence reads: CASRGGVDTQYF. The CDR3 DNA is TGTGCCAGCCGGGGAGGGGTAGATACGCAGTATTTT.

The chain uses TRBV7-9 and TRBJ2-7; 7 bases fit TRBD1. Trimming cost V 7 bases and J 6 bases; bases outside gene matches: 6. The CDR3 totals 12 residues. CDR1 and CDR2 from the germline V gene are SEHNR and FQNEAQ (reference sequence). CDR3 protein: CASTQTGLEQYF. In DNA form, the CDR3 reads TGTGCCAGCACCCAGACAGGGCTCGAGCAGTACTTC.

The J gene is TRBJ2-7, the V gene TRBV6-6; D is undetermined. The CDR3 is 15 amino acids. The V end was cut by 2 bases, the J end by 4 bases, with 15 bases between. The germline CDR1 and CDR2 sequences are MNHNY and SVGAGI (reference sequence). The CDR3 DNA follows: TGTGCCAGCAGTTACAGCCCGCAGGATCGGTACGAGCAGTACTTC. Amino acid sequence: CASSYSPQDRYEQYF.

This clone was picked up one time. This chain joins TRBV10-2 and TRBJ2-3, with 8 bases aligning to TRBD2. The CDR3 loop spans 13 amino acids. Germline-derived CDR1 and CDR2 are WSHSY and SAAADI. V was clipped by 7 bases and J by 4 bases; unmatched bases: 4. The CDR3 sequence is CASTGGRSDTQYF. In nucleotides, the CDR3 is TGCGCCAGCACCGGCGGGAGGTCAGATACGCAGTATTTT.

The rearrangement links TRBV6-6 to TRBJ2-5, with D hard to call. The germline gives CDR1 MNHNY, CDR2 SVGAGI (reference sequence). The CDR3 extends over 14 amino acids. Trimming cost V 4 bases and J 0 bases, with 9 bases left between them. The chain's CDR3 is CASSSFENQETQYF. For the CDR3, the DNA is TGTGCCAGCAGTTCCTTCGAGAACCAAGAGACCCAGTACTTC.

This clone appeared many times. The chain employs TRBV6-4 and TRBJ2-2, with 7 bases that match TRBD2. There are 15 residues in the CDR3. Germline V gene sequence: CDR1 MRHNA, CDR2 SNTAGT. With 2 bases clipped from V and 0 bases from J, the junction kept 0 bases outside the gene matches. CDR3 DNA sequence: TGTGCCAGCAGTGACGGACTAGCGAACACCGGGGAGCTGTTTTTT. Protein sequence: CASSDGLANTGELFF.

V usage is TRBV7-3 and J usage is TRBJ2-7; a weak D match, TRBD2 (7 bases). Trimming took 5 bases from V and 0 from J, leaving 14 bases between them. Germline CDR1 is SGHTA and CDR2 is FQGTGA. This CDR3 spans 15 amino acids. The CDR3 here is CASSLGGGSSYEQYF. The CDR3 DNA is TGTGCCAGCAGCCTAGGGGGGGGGAGCTCCTACGAGCAGTACTTC. Together with reference TRBV7-3 and TRBJ2-7, the CDR3 gives the full variable domain: GAGVSQTPSNKVTEKGKYVELRCDPISGHTALYWYRQSLGQGPEFLIYFQGTGAADDSGLPNDRFFAVRPEGSVSTLKIQRTERGDSAVYLCASSLGGGSSYEQYFGPGTRLTVT.

The chain combines TRBV2 with TRBJ2-1; 12 bases fit TRBD2. The CDR3 covers 17 residues. V was clipped by 6 bases and J by 4 bases; unmatched bases: 10. Germline lookup yields CDR1 SNHLY and CDR2 FYNNEI. CDR3 sequence: CASRGLAGYTPYNEQFF. The CDR3 coding sequence is TGTGCCAGCAGAGGACTAGCGGGATACACCCCTTACAATGAGCAGTTCTTC. The full variable domain, its missing parts supplied by reference TRBV2 and TRBJ2-1, is EPEVTQTPSHQVTQMGQEVILRCVPISNHLYFYWYRQILGQKVEFLVSFYNNEISEKSEIFDDQFSVERPDGSNFTLKIRSTKLEDSAMYFCASRGLAGYTPYNEQFFGPGTRLTVL.

The chain combines TRBV2 with TRBJ1-2; 11 bases are a match to TRBD1. Trimming at V came to 6 bases and at J to 5 bases, leaving 8 bases not matched to a gene. CDR3 length equals 15 residues. Germline V gives CDR1 SNHLY, CDR2 FYNNEI. As DNA, the CDR3 is TGTGCCAGCAGAAGGACAGGGGGCCTTTCTTATGGCTACACCTTC. The encoded protein is CASRRTGGLSYGYTF.

The chain couples TRBV5-6 to TRBJ1-6; D not certain. This CDR3 contains 17 residues. Per the germline V gene, CDR1 is SGHDT and CDR2 is YYEEEE. Trimming cost V 1 base and J 0 bases, with 11 bases left between them. DNA of the CDR3: TGTGCCAGCAGCTTGAAATCGCCGAGCTCCTATAATTCACCCCTCCACTTT. This encodes CASSLKSPSSYNSPLHF.

The genes are TRBV7-3 and TRBJ2-5, with TRBD1 as a possible D gene (5 bases). The CDR3 sequence is 14 residues long. In germline, CDR1 is SGHTA, CDR2 FQGTGA. The V end lost 5 bases, the J end lost 1 base, and 11 bases lay between the germline ends. CDR3 DNA: TGTGCCAGCAGCACCCAGGGATCCCAAGAGACCCAGTACTTC. Protein sequence: CASSTQGSQETQYF.

J is TRBJ1-5 and V is TRBV10-1; no clear D gene. Trimming left V 7 bases short and J 2 bases short, with 15 bases between. The CDR3 is made up of 15 amino acids. Per germline, CDR1 WNHNN and CDR2 SYGVQD (reference sequence). In nucleotides, the CDR3 is TGCGCCAGCACTCAAACAGCCAGTGGCAATCAGCCCCAGCATTTT. Translation gives CASTQTASGNQPQHF.

This chain joins TRBV5-4 and TRBJ2-3, with TRBD1 matching over 8 bases. This CDR3 region has 17 residues. Germline V gene lookup returns CDR1 SGHNT and CDR2 YYREEE (reference sequence). Trimming removed 3 bases from V and 4 bases from J; junction bases left unmatched: 13. Here the CDR3 DNA reads TGTGCCAGCAGCTCACCTGGACAGGGAAGGTTTTCAGATACGCAGTATTTT. Its protein is CASSSPGQGRFSDTQYF. The whole variable domain, filled in from reference TRBV5-4 and TRBJ2-3, reads ETGVTQSPTHLIKTRGQQVTLRCSSQSGHNTVSWYQQALGQGPQFIFQYYREEENGRGNFPPRFSGLQFPNYSSELNVNALELDDSALYLCASSSPGQGRFSDTQYFGPGTRLTVL.

This chain links TRBV6-5 with TRBJ2-3; no clear D gene. CDR1 is MNHEY and CDR2 is SVGAGI in the germline V gene. This CDR3 has 14 amino acids. Trimming shortened V by 2 bases and J by 2 bases, and 8 bases separated the two germline ends. In DNA, the CDR3 is TGTGCCAGCAGTTACGGAGAACCCACAGATACGCAGTATTTT. Translation: CASSYGEPTDTQYF.

The chain has TRBV28 and TRBJ2-2, with TRBD1 matching 7 bases. Trimming removed 6 bases from V and 2 bases from J; junction bases left unmatched: 3. The CDR3 runs 14 residues. Germline V lookup: CDR1 MDHEN, CDR2 SYDVKM. CDR3 amino acids: CASRRQGNTGELFF. As DNA, the CDR3 is TGTGCCAGCAGAAGACAGGGAAACACCGGGGAGCTGTTTTTT.

This clone has just one count. The V call is TRBV7-4, the J call TRBJ1-5; D unclear. Germline lookup yields CDR1 SGHVT and CDR2 SQSDAQ. The CDR3 has 15 residues. V was cut by 2 bases and J by 4 bases, with 12 bases left in between. CDR3 sequence (DNA): TGTGCCAGCAGCTTAATGTCAGGATGGAATCAGCCCCAGCATTTT. Protein: CASSLMSGWNQPQHF.

Only one count was recorded for this clone. DNA of the CDR3: TGTGCCAGCAGTTTATTAACGGGACAGGGTTACAATGAGCAGTTCTTC. Its translation is CASSLLTGQGYNEQFF. The rearrangement joins TRBV28 to TRBJ2-1; 9 positions match TRBD1. J gave up 4 bases and V 1 base, and 5 bases lay outside the gene matches. The germline gives CDR1 MDHEN, CDR2 SYDVKM. This CDR3 is 16 amino acids long.

This clone has only one observation. The chain links TRBV10-1 to TRBJ2-1, with D perhaps matching TRBD1 (5 bases). The CDR3 covers 13 residues. V lost 1 base to trimming and J lost 10 bases, with 11 bases between them. CDR1 and CDR2 (germline): WNHNN, SYGVQD (reference sequence). CDR3 sequence (DNA): TGCGCCAGCAGTGAGTATCAGGGATCGGAGCAGTTCTTC. This translates into CASSEYQGSEQFF.

This rearrangement joins TRBV12-5 to TRBJ1-3; D is undetermined. The germline V gene has CDR1 LGHNT and CDR2 FRNRAP. This CDR3 comprises 12 residues. V was trimmed by 6 bases and J by 4 bases, leaving 7 bases between them. CDR3 amino acids: CASGREGNTIYF. The CDR3 DNA is TGTGCTAGTGGACGGGAAGGAAACACCATATATTTT. Full variable domain (rest looked up from reference TRBV12-5 and TRBJ1-3): DARVTQTPRHKVTEMGQEVTMRCQPILGHNTVFWYRQTMMQGLELLAYFRNRAPLDDSGMPKDRFSAEMPDATLATLKIQPSEPRDSAVYFCASGREGNTIYFGEGSWLTVV.

The V and J genes are TRBV5-5 and TRBJ2-2; the D gene is possibly TRBD1 (5 bases). CDR1 is SGHKS, CDR2 YYEKEE, per germline (reference sequence). CDR3 length: 16 amino acids. The germline V and J ends were trimmed by 0 bases and 4 bases, with 13 bases remaining between them. The CDR3 loop reads CASSLAVWTTTGELFF. In DNA, the CDR3 is TGTGCCAGCAGCTTGGCCGTTTGGACAACCACCGGGGAGCTGTTTTTT.

The chain couples TRBV14 to TRBJ1-1, with a tentative D call TRBD1 (6 bases). CDR3 length: 15 residues. Deletions cut 5 bases from V and 2 bases from J, with 15 bases between. Germline assignment: CDR1 SGHDN and CDR2 FVKESK. The CDR3 sequence is CASSITQGPNTEAFF. CDR3 DNA: TGTGCCAGCAGCATAACACAGGGCCCCAACACTGAAGCTTTCTTT.